One and the same sample provided the 24 T cell receptor beta chains below, sequenced in a study of graft-versus-host responses after intestinal transplantation. Using immunoSEQ multiplex PCR, the repertoire was profiled, and TCRdb retains in-frame clones only, with some absent. The data show about 88,000 clones, around 90% seen once. Which antigens these TCRs recognize remains unknown. Specimen: unstimulated CD4+ T cells sorted from spleen or lymph node cells, collected before transplant. These receptors all stem from a human donor who was the organ donor for an intestinal transplant.

The rearrangement links TRBV25-1 to TRBJ2-1; perhaps TRBD1 as D (5 bases). CDR3 size: 14 residues. The germline V and J ends were trimmed by 4 bases and 2 bases, with 9 bases remaining between them. Per germline, CDR1 MGHDK and CDR2 SYGVNS. The CDR3 nucleotides read TGTGCCAGCAGTGTTACAGGCCCCTACAATGAGCAGTTCTTC. It yields the protein CASSVTGPYNEQFF. Full variable domain (rest looked up from reference TRBV25-1 and TRBJ2-1): EADIYQTPRYLVIGTGKKITLECSQTMGHDKMYWYQQDPGMELHLIHYSYGVNSTEKGDLSSESTVSRIRTEHFPLTLESARPSHTSQYLCASSVTGPYNEQFFGPGTRLTVL.

This clone was recorded only once. The gene calls are TRBV11-2 and TRBJ1-2, with 11 nucleotides matching TRBD1. The CDR3 totals 17 residues. Germline V gives CDR1 SGHAT, CDR2 FQNNGV. V lost 4 bases, J lost 4 bases, and 11 bases stayed unmatched. The CDR3 spells CASSSTGTGGGRYGYTF. CDR3 nucleotide sequence: TGTGCCAGCAGCTCGACCGGGACAGGGGGTGGACGCTATGGCTACACCTTC.

V gene TRBV19 combines with J gene TRBJ1-2, with D perhaps matching TRBD1 (6 bases). The CDR3 totals 13 residues. The V gene's germline CDR1 is LNHDA and CDR2 SQIVND (reference sequence). V was clipped by 9 bases and J by 5 bases, with 16 bases between them. CDR3 residues: CASQQTGPYGYTF. The CDR3 region has the DNA TGTGCCAGCCAGCAGACAGGTCCGTATGGCTACACCTTC.

This chain links TRBV14 with TRBJ2-2, with D unresolved. The germline gives CDR1 SGHDN, CDR2 FVKESK. The CDR3 is made up of 16 amino acids. V was cut by 1 base and J by 0 bases, with 9 bases left in between. CDR3 protein: CASSQVRSANTGELFF. The CDR3 DNA reads as TGTGCCAGCAGCCAAGTCCGGAGCGCGAACACCGGGGAGCTGTTTTTT.

The V and J genes are TRBV19 and TRBJ2-1; maybe TRBD2 (6 bases). Germline V CDR1 and CDR2: LNHDA, SQIVND (reference sequence). The CDR3 has 16 residues. Trimming cost V 6 bases and J 4 bases, with 19 bases left between them. The DNA of the CDR3 is TGTGCCAGTAGCCCCGGGGCCAGCGGGCTTTACAATGAGCAGTTCTTC. Its translation is CASSPGASGLYNEQFF.

V is TRBV11-3 and J is TRBJ2-7; 13 bases align to TRBD2. Germline lookup yields CDR1 SGHNT and CDR2 YENEEA. V gave up 5 bases and J gave up 2 bases; unmatched junction bases: 6. The CDR3 extends over 16 amino acids. DNA for the CDR3: TGTGCCAGCAGCACTAGACTAGCGGGGGGAACCTACGAGCAGTACTTC. It is translated as CASSTRLAGGTYEQYF.

The sample holds one count of this clone. This sequence joins TRBV5-1 and TRBJ1-6, with 10 bases that match TRBD1. The V gene end was trimmed by 5 bases and the J gene end by 11 bases; junction bases not matched to a gene: 13. Germline assignment: CDR1 SGHRS and CDR2 YFSETQ. This CDR3 is built from 16 residues. The chain's CDR3 is CASSSEADRGYPPLHF. The CDR3 region has the DNA TGCGCCAGCAGTTCCGAAGCGGACAGGGGGTATCCACCCCTCCACTTT.

The gene calls are TRBV1 and TRBJ2-7; TRBD2, as called in the table, went unchecked against the DNA. TRBV1 is termed a pseudogene. The CDR3 extends over 16 amino acids. The CDR3: CTSSQGGLADEVEQYF. CDR3 bases: TGCACCAGCAGCCAGGGTGGACTAGCGGACGAAGTCGAGCAGTACTTC.

The chain joins TRBV11-3 to TRBJ2-6, with TRBD1 matching over 7 bases. CDR1 and CDR2 from the germline V gene are SGHNT and YENEEA. V trimming: 3 bases; J trimming: 1 base; junction bases outside the gene matches: 3. This CDR3 contains 16 residues. The CDR3 reads CASSFPTGSGANVLTF. The DNA for the CDR3 is TGTGCCAGCAGCTTTCCGACAGGGTCTGGGGCCAACGTCCTGACTTTC.

The J gene is TRBJ2-1, the V gene TRBV11-2; 9 nucleotides line up with TRBD1. This CDR3 is built from 15 residues. The V gene end was trimmed by 6 bases and the J gene end by 4 bases; junction bases not matched to a gene: 7. Germline V CDR1 and CDR2: SGHAT, FQNNGV. CDR3 in DNA: TGTGCCAGCAGTCGAAGGGGACAGGGATACAATGAGCAGTTCTTC. Protein sequence: CASSRRGQGYNEQFF.

CDR3 coding DNA: TGCAGCGTCAACGGGGGTACCTATGGCTACACCTTC. Protein: CSVNGGTYGYTF. This rearrangement joins TRBV29-1 to TRBJ1-2, with D perhaps matching TRBD1 (5 bases). The length of the CDR3 is 12 residues. CDR1 is SQVTM and CDR2 is ANQGSEA in the germline V gene. V was shortened by 6 bases and J by 4 bases, with 12 bases between the two germline ends. Full variable domain (missing parts from reference TRBV29-1 and TRBJ1-2): SAVISQKPSRDICQRGTSLTIQCQVDSQVTMMFWYRQQPGQSLTLIATANQGSEATYESGFVIDKFPISRPNLTFSTLTVSNMSPEDSSIYLCSVNGGTYGYTFGSGTRLTVV.

The CDR3 DNA follows: TGCGCCAGCAGCCAGTCCGCGGCTAGCGGGTCGTACGAGCAGTACTTC. Translated: CASSQSAASGSYEQYF. The chain links TRBV4-1 to TRBJ2-7; 8 bases map to TRBD2. J lost 4 bases, V lost 3 bases, and 11 bases had no gene match. This CDR3 has 16 amino acids. Germline V gene data show CDR1 as MGHRA and CDR2 as YSYEKL.

V and J are TRBV5-1 and TRBJ2-1; 8 bases fit TRBD2. Germline V lookup: CDR1 SGHRS, CDR2 YFSETQ. This CDR3 comprises 16 residues. J lost 0 bases, V lost 7 bases, and 9 bases had no gene match. CDR3 nucleotides: TGCGCCAGCCGAGAACCTCTAGCGGGCTCCTACAATGAGCAGTTCTTC. This sequence encodes CASREPLAGSYNEQFF.

The chain couples TRBV6-5 to TRBJ1-1; the D gene is possibly TRBD1 (6 bases). The CDR3 loop spans 13 amino acids. Germline lookup yields CDR1 MNHEY and CDR2 SVGAGI. Trimming left V 2 bases short and J 5 bases short, with 9 bases between. CDR3 protein: CASSYDRLTEAFF. Here the CDR3 DNA reads TGTGCCAGCAGTTACGACAGGTTAACTGAAGCTTTCTTT.

J is TRBJ2-7 and V is TRBV5-4; the match to TRBD2 covers 8 bases. Trimming removed 4 bases from V and 2 bases from J; junction bases left unmatched: 8. The CDR3 is made up of 15 amino acids. Germline CDR1 SGHNT, CDR2 YYREEE (reference sequence). CDR3 DNA sequence: TGTGCCAGCAGCGTAGGAGCGGGAGTTACCTACGAGCAGTACTTC. This sequence encodes CASSVGAGVTYEQYF.

V is TRBV15 and J is TRBJ2-4; TRBD1 matches 10 bases. The CDR3 sequence is 15 residues long. V was clipped by 3 bases and J by 8 bases; unmatched bases: 7. The germline V gene encodes CDR1 LNHNV and CDR2 YYDKDF (reference sequence). The CDR3 DNA is TGTGCCACCAGCAGGGTGACAGGGGGCGCGGACATTCAGTACTTC. It yields the protein CATSRVTGGADIQYF. Full variable domain (rest looked up from reference TRBV15 and TRBJ2-4): DAMVIQNPRYQVTQFGKPVTLSCSQTLNHNVMYWYQQKSSQAPKLLFHYYDKDFNNEADTPDNFQSRRPNTSFCFLDIRSPGLGDTAMYLCATSRVTGGADIQYFGAGTRLSVL.

This chain connects TRBV6-1 to TRBJ2-7; 8 nucleotides match TRBD1. In germline, CDR1 is MNHNS, CDR2 SASEGT. This CDR3 is 14 amino acids long. Trimming cost V 6 bases and J 4 bases; bases outside gene matches: 8. The DNA for the CDR3 is TGTGCCAGCAGCCGAACACAGGGGGGATACGAGCAGTACTTC. This encodes CASSRTQGGYEQYF.

The V and J genes are TRBV29-1 and TRBJ2-7; D is unresolved. The CDR3 consists of 13 residues. V gave up 5 bases and J gave up 0 bases, with 11 bases separating them. Germline CDR1 is SQVTM and CDR2 is ANQGSEA. CDR3 DNA sequence: TGCAGCGTTTCAGTAGCCTACTCCTACGAGCAGTACTTC. It yields the protein CSVSVAYSYEQYF.

The J gene is TRBJ1-6, the V gene TRBV19; D gene ambiguous. The V gene lost 7 bases and the J gene lost 9 bases, with 19 bases spanning the gap. Germline-derived CDR1 and CDR2 are LNHDA and SQIVND (reference sequence). The CDR3 contains 15 residues. This CDR3 is CASTLGSGYFSPLHF. In DNA form, the CDR3 reads TGTGCCAGTACTCTGGGCTCTGGATATTTTTCACCCCTCCACTTT.

The V call is TRBV4-1, the J call TRBJ2-5; D gene uncertain. The CDR3 extends over 14 amino acids. Deletions cut 3 bases from V and 3 bases from J, with 11 bases between. Germline lookup yields CDR1 MGHRA and CDR2 YSYEKL. For the CDR3, the DNA is TGCGCCAGCAGCCAGAACAACCATAAAGAGACCCAGTACTTC. Translating gives CASSQNNHKETQYF.

The chain joins TRBV6-1 to TRBJ1-5; 7 nucleotides align to TRBD1. With 6 bases clipped from V and 9 bases from J, the junction kept 8 bases outside the gene matches. Germline lookup yields CDR1 MNHNS and CDR2 SASEGT. This CDR3 spans 13 amino acids. The CDR3 sequence is CASRITGERPQHF. The CDR3 coding sequence is TGTGCCAGCAGAATAACAGGGGAACGGCCCCAGCATTTT.

This chain links TRBV18 with TRBJ1-2; 9 bases align to TRBD1. Germline lookup yields CDR1 KGHSH and CDR2 LQKENI. The CDR3 sequence is 14 residues long. V lost 3 bases, J lost 5 bases, and 4 bases stayed unmatched. DNA for the CDR3: TGTGCCAGCTCACCGGGACAGGGCATTTATGGCTACACCTTC. This translates into CASSPGQGIYGYTF.

The chain joins TRBV6-1 to TRBJ1-4; D possibly corresponds to TRBD1 (5 bases). The CDR3 is 13 amino acids. CDR1 and CDR2 from the germline V gene are MNHNS and SASEGT. Trimming took off 4 bases at V and 5 bases at J, with 8 bases between the two ends. The CDR3 loop is CASSGRENEKLFF. The CDR3 region has the DNA TGTGCCAGCAGTGGCAGGGAAAATGAAAAACTGTTTTTT.

This chain joins TRBV21-1 and TRBJ1-5; TRBD1, the table's D call, was not compared with the DNA. TRBV21-1 constitutes a pseudogene. The CDR3 length is 16 residues. CDR3 loop: CASTTLKGTPNQPQHF. The CDR3 DNA reads TGTGCCAGCACCACCTTAAAGGGGACACCTAATCAGCCCCAGCATTTT.